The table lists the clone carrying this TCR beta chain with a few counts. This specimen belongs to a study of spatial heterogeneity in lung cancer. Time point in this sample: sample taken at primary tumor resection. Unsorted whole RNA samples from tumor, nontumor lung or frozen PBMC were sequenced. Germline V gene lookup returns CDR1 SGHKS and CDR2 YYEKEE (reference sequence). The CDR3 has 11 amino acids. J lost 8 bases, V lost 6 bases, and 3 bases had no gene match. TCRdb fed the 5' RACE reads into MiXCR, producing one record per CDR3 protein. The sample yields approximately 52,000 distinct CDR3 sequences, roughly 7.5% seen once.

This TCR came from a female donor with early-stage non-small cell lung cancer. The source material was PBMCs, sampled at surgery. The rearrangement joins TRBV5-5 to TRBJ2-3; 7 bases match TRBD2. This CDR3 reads CASIWGGTQYF. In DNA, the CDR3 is TGTGCCAGCATCTGGGGGGGTACGCAGTATTTT.